The TCR beta chain described here comes from a study of long-term antiretroviral therapy in people with HIV. General study points: The study found that diversity rose after ART but stayed below transplant donor controls.

This clone was recorded only once. The antigen remains undetermined. The libraries were made with immunoSEQ v3.0 at survey level. Sequencing was directed toward about 40,000-50,000 T-cell genomes in each sample. Some clones are missing from TCRdb's copy, which holds only in-frame ones; the method was immunoSEQ multiplex PCR. The sample lists approximately 17,000 clones, around 84% seen once, with about 13% in the top ten. The TCR was taken from a woman aged 35 to 49 with HIV. The material was unsorted PBMCs, obtained around 3.2 years after starting antiretroviral therapy.

The CDR3 DNA follows: TGTGCCAGCTCACCACCGCCGGGACAGGGAGGAGGAAACACCATATATTTT. This codes for CASSPPPGQGGGNTIYF. The chain is built from TRBV18 and TRBJ1-3; 9 positions agree with TRBD1. The germline gives CDR1 KGHSH, CDR2 LQKENI. The CDR3 runs 17 residues. V shed 0 bases and J 4 bases; nucleotides not matched to a gene: 7.